A selection of T cell receptor beta chains follows, all from one sample in a study of identical twins. TCRdb redid the calling of the 5' RACE reads with MiXCR, one entry per CDR3 protein. The top ten clones hold about 0.91% of a sample with 500,000 to 550,000 distinct CDR3 sequences, under 25% of them seen once. These data were also reused for a study on T cells expressing NK-cell markers.

The sequencing input was CD4+ T cells sorted from blood. The receptors were gathered from a woman in her late teens or twenties in good health. Each CDR3 is given with its conserved first and last residue. The order of the fields is V gene, clone size, J gene, D gene, CDR3 protein, CDR3 DNA. A D gene is named only where the DNA matches it firmly. Clone size is given for some rows only: seen once, a few or many times, or a class if the clone is expanded.

>TRBV20-1|.|TRBJ2-7|TRBD1
CSARLDRGEQYF
TGCAGTGCTAGATTAGACAGGGGCGAGCAGTACTTC
>TRBV7-3|.|TRBJ1-2|.
CASSPTDGGGYTF
TGTGCCAGCAGCCCGACGGACGGCGGTGGCTACACCTTC
>TRBV28|.|TRBJ2-7|TRBD1
CASRRTGDPYEQYF
TGTGCCAGCAGGCGGACAGGGGACCCCTACGAGCAGTACTTC
>TRBV4-3|few|TRBJ1-2|.
CASSHRYDRPYGYTF
TGCGCCAGCAGCCATAGGTACGACAGACCCTATGGCTACACCTTC
>TRBV5-1|few|TRBJ2-7|TRBD1
CASRGETGAYEQYF
TGCGCCAGCAGAGGGGAGACAGGGGCCTACGAGCAGTACTTC
>TRBV12-3/TRBV12-4|few|TRBJ2-7|TRBD1
CASSFGTDEQYF
TGTGCCAGCAGTTTCGGGACAGACGAGCAGTACTTC
>TRBV20-1|.|TRBJ2-7|.
CSAREIRTGSATWQYF
TGCAGTGCTAGAGAAATAAGAACCGGGTCCGCAACGTGGCAGTACTTC
>TRBV20-1|.|TRBJ2-5|TRBD2
CSATYSGRETQYF
TGCAGTGCTACCTATAGCGGGAGGGAGACCCAGTACTTC
>TRBV7-9|.|TRBJ2-2|TRBD2
CASRRGLAGTGELFF
TGTGCCAGCAGACGCGGACTAGCGGGGACCGGGGAGCTGTTTTTT
>TRBV6-1|.|TRBJ1-2|.
CASTNRHSGYGYTF
TGTGCCAGCACAAACCGCCACAGCGGCTATGGCTACACCTTC
>TRBV12-3/TRBV12-4|few|TRBJ1-1|TRBD1
CASSLEGTGVREAFF
TGTGCCAGCAGTTTAGAAGGGACAGGTGTCCGTGAGGCTTTCTTT
>TRBV2|.|TRBJ2-3|TRBD1
CASSSPGTGRTDTQYF
TGTGCCAGCAGTTCCCCGGGGACAGGGAGGACAGATACGCAGTATTTT
>TRBV20-1|.|TRBJ2-1|.
CSATADVYNEQFF
TGCAGTGCTACCGCCGATGTTTACAATGAGCAGTTCTTC
>TRBV3-1|.|TRBJ2-5|TRBD2
CASRHVRAGGGETQYF
TGTGCCAGCAGACACGTCCGCGCGGGAGGGGGAGAGACCCAGTACTTC
>TRBV24-1|.|TRBJ2-5|.
CATSGQALRETQYF
TGTGCCACCAGTGGACAGGCCCTTAGGGAGACCCAGTACTTC
>TRBV12-3/TRBV12-4|many|TRBJ2-1|.
CASSLGGYEQFF
TGTGCCAGCAGTTTAGGGGGATATGAGCAGTTCTTC
>TRBV7-3|.|TRBJ2-1|TRBD2
CASSLRGTSGFSEQFF
TGTGCCAGCAGCTTAAGAGGGACTAGCGGGTTCAGTGAGCAGTTCTTC
>TRBV12-3/TRBV12-4|many|TRBJ2-5|TRBD2
CASSLGGTNQPETQYF
TGTGCCAGCAGCTTGGGGGGGACGAACCAACCAGAGACCCAGTACTTC
>TRBV5-8|few|TRBJ2-3|.
CASSPDGGRSTQYF
TGTGCCAGCAGCCCCGATGGAGGACGGTCCACGCAGTATTTT
>TRBV7-2|.|TRBJ2-3|TRBD2
CASSLTSGAGPDTQYF
TGTGCCAGCAGCCTGACTAGCGGTGCTGGGCCAGATACGCAGTATTTT
>TRBV9|.|TRBJ1-1|.
CASSVAANTEAFF
TGTGCCAGCAGCGTAGCGGCGAACACTGAAGCTTTCTTT
>TRBV23-1|few|TRBJ2-7|TRBD2
CASSQPRGGNEQYF
TGCGCCAGCAGTCAACCAAGGGGAGGGAACGAGCAGTACTTC
>TRBV4-1|.|TRBJ2-7|.
CASSPTGTINYEQYF
TGCGCCAGCAGCCCCACAGGGACAATTAACTACGAGCAGTACTTC
>TRBV7-3|few|TRBJ2-3|TRBD2
CASTGAGSSTDTQYF
TGTGCCAGCACCGGAGCGGGGTCTAGCACAGATACGCAGTATTTT
>TRBV12-3/TRBV12-4|.|TRBJ2-7|.
CASRDTGRGYEQYF
TGTGCCAGCAGAGACACGGGACGGGGCTACGAGCAGTACTTC
>TRBV20-1|.|TRBJ1-2|.
CSARTGIYGYTF
TGCAGTGCAAGGACGGGGATCTATGGCTACACCTTC
>TRBV4-2|.|TRBJ1-5|.
CASSQGAGGNQPQHF
TGTGCCAGCAGCCAAGGTGCAGGAGGGAATCAGCCCCAGCATTTT
>TRBV7-6|.|TRBJ2-6|.
CASSRKAERVTGANVLTF
TGTGCCAGCAGCCGAAAGGCGGAGAGGGTTACTGGGGCCAACGTCCTGACTTTC
>TRBV9|few|TRBJ2-7|.
CASAGTPTYEQYF
TGTGCCAGCGCCGGGACGCCGACCTACGAGCAGTACTTC
>TRBV12-3/TRBV12-4|few|TRBJ1-6|.
CASSLYLGSPLHF
TGTGCCAGCAGTCTCTACCTAGGATCACCCCTCCACTTT
>TRBV7-9|few|TRBJ1-1|.
CASSLNRGGGGHTEAFF
TGTGCCAGCAGCTTAAATCGAGGAGGGGGAGGTCACACTGAAGCTTTCTTT
>TRBV6-5|.|TRBJ1-6|.
CASSLDLRSNSPLHF
TGTGCCAGCAGTTTGGATCTAAGGTCCAATTCACCCCTCCACTTT
>TRBV5-1|.|TRBJ2-3|.
CASSFSGSDTQYF
TGCGCCAGCAGCTTCTCAGGATCGGATACGCAGTATTTT
>TRBV9|.|TRBJ1-1|.
CASSVQGSSTEAFF
TGTGCCAGCAGCGTCCAGGGTTCGAGCACTGAAGCTTTCTTT
>TRBV20-1|few|TRBJ1-6|TRBD1
CSAGGTTGGSNSPLHF
TGCAGTGCTGGGGGAACGACAGGGGGGAGTAATTCACCCCTCCACTTT
>TRBV10-3|few|TRBJ1-1|.
CAISETNPPGTEAFF
TGTGCCATCAGTGAGACGAACCCCCCGGGCACTGAAGCTTTCTTT